Presented here are 22 T cell receptor beta chains from one specimen sequenced in a study of T cell responses to AZD1222 COVID-19 vaccine. Profiled with immunoSEQ multiplex PCR; TCRdb holds only in-frame clones, not every one. The data hold more than 95,000 clones, with around nine tenths observed a single time. Sequenced material: peripheral blood, taken on day 0 of AZD1222 vaccination. The receptors here all came from an adult in good health.

The chain employs TRBV27 and TRBJ1-1, with D possibly being TRBD1 (6 bases). Germline loops: CDR1 MNHEY, CDR2 SMNVEV (reference sequence). This CDR3 has 16 residues. V shed 7 bases and J shed 0 bases, with 18 bases lying between them. The CDR3: CASTPGGGTLNTEAFF. The CDR3 nucleotides read TGTGCCAGCACCCCCGGGGGGGGCACCTTGAACACTGAAGCTTTCTTT.

Comment on this clone: The CDR3 ends on some other residue instead of the conserved phenylalanine or tryptophan, so this is likely a read error. The CDR3 coding sequence is TGCGCCAGCAGTCAAGGGGACCGGGACAGTAGCTCCTATAATTCACCCCTCCACCTT. Amino acid sequence: CASSQGDRDSSSYNSPLHL. The rearrangement uses TRBV23-1 and TRBJ1-6; the match to TRBD1 covers 7 bases. TRBV23-1 is reported as an ORF; its role is uncertain. This CDR3 spans 19 amino acids. V was pared by 2 bases and J by 0 bases, with 10 bases of the junction left unmatched.

The gene calls are TRBV11-3 and TRBJ1-5; TRBD1 matches at 8 bases. The CDR3 loop spans 14 amino acids. The ends lost 3 bases at V and 7 bases at J; junction bases unmatched: 5. The germline CDR1 and CDR2 sequences are SGHNT and YENEEA. The CDR3 protein is CASSLWTGQQPQHF. For the CDR3, the DNA is TGTGCCAGCAGCTTGTGGACAGGGCAACAGCCCCAGCATTTT. Supplemented by reference TRBV11-3 and TRBJ1-5, the full variable domain reads EAGVVQSPRYKIIEKKQPVAFWCNPISGHNTLYWYLQNLGQGPELLIRYENEEAVDDSQLPKDRFSAERLKGVDSTLKIQPAELGDSAVYLCASSLWTGQQPQHFGDGTRLSIL.

The rearrangement uses TRBV9 and TRBJ1-2; D gene ambiguous. Germline V CDR1 and CDR2: SGDLS, YYNGEE. Deletions cut 0 bases from V and 8 bases from J, with 14 bases between. The CDR3 extends over 14 amino acids. The CDR3 DNA reads TGTGCCAGCAGCGTAGGGGGATCCCGGGAAGGCTACACCTTC. Translation: CASSVGGSREGYTF. Supplemented by reference TRBV9 and TRBJ1-2, the full variable domain reads DSGVTQTPKHLITATGQRVTLRCSPRSGDLSVYWYQQSLDQGLQFLIQYYNGEERAKGNILERFSAQQFPDLHSELNLSSLELGDSALYFCASSVGGSREGYTFGSGTRLTVV.

The chain combines TRBV7-9 with TRBJ1-4; no definite D call. V lost 4 bases and J lost 0, with 12 bases in between. Germline V gene lookup returns CDR1 SEHNR and CDR2 FQNEAQ (reference sequence). The CDR3 contains 16 residues. The CDR3 here is CASSSGRDTTNEKLFF. The CDR3, as DNA: TGTGCCAGCAGCTCCGGACGGGATACAACTAATGAAAAACTGTTTTTT.

The J gene is TRBJ1-5, the V gene TRBV6-5; maybe TRBD1 (5 bases). Germline lookup yields CDR1 MNHEY and CDR2 SVGAGI. Trimming removed 6 bases at V and 5 bases at J, with 14 bases between. This CDR3 is built from 14 residues. CDR3 nucleotides: TGTGCCAGCAGGCTTCGGGGGGGTCATCAGCCCCAGCATTTT. This encodes CASRLRGGHQPQHF.

The V call is TRBV5-4, the J call TRBJ1-6, with D perhaps TRBD1 (5 bases). Germline CDR1 reads SGHNT; CDR2 reads YYREEE (reference sequence). CDR3 length: 15 amino acids. V was clipped by 3 bases and J by 9 bases, with 16 bases between them. CDR3 sequence: CASSYAGGLASPLHF. The CDR3 DNA follows: TGTGCCAGCAGCTACGCGGGGGGATTGGCTTCACCCCTCCACTTT.

This chain links TRBV9 with TRBJ1-2; 7 bases line up with TRBD1. The CDR3 totals 15 residues. With V trimmed by 0 bases and J by 4 bases, 6 bases remained unmatched. Per the germline V gene, CDR1 is SGDLS and CDR2 is YYNGEE. CDR3 residues: CASSVDPTGTYGYTF. For the CDR3, the DNA is TGTGCCAGCAGCGTAGACCCGACAGGGACCTATGGCTACACCTTC.

The chain recombines TRBV5-6 with TRBJ2-3; D is ambiguous. Germline loops: CDR1 SGHDT, CDR2 YYEEEE. The CDR3 is made up of 15 amino acids. The V end lost 4 bases, the J end lost 2 bases, and 14 bases lay between the germline ends. CDR3 in DNA: TGTGCCAGCAGCCTCTTGGGGTCAACCACAGATACGCAGTATTTT. Protein: CASSLLGSTTDTQYF.

Only a few counts were recorded for this clone. The genes are TRBV10-3 and TRBJ2-3, with TRBD2 matching 8 bases. The germline gives CDR1 ENHRY, CDR2 SYGVKD. V dropped 3 bases and J dropped 0; count of bases not matched to a gene: 5. The CDR3 totals 16 residues. The CDR3 DNA reads as TGTGCCATCAGTGACCTACGGGGGGGGAGCACAGATACGCAGTATTTT. Translating gives CAISDLRGGSTDTQYF.

The V and J genes are TRBV12-3 or TRBV12-4 and TRBJ2-7; D is unclear. V was clipped by 3 bases and J by 4 bases, with 4 bases between them. The CDR3 contains 11 residues. CDR3 loop: CASSFGYEQYF. As DNA, the CDR3 is TGTGCCAGCAGTTTCGGGTACGAGCAGTACTTC.

The chain joins TRBV9 to TRBJ2-2; 7 bases match TRBD2. Germline lookup yields CDR1 SGDLS and CDR2 YYNGEE. The CDR3 consists of 17 residues. V lost 4 bases, J lost 1 base, and 10 bases stayed unmatched. CDR3 in amino acids: CASSFDQGGGNTGELFF. CDR3 DNA sequence: TGTGCCAGCAGCTTCGATCAAGGCGGGGGGAACACCGGGGAGCTGTTTTTT.

The gene calls are TRBV6-5 and TRBJ1-2, with D possibly matching TRBD1 (6 bases). The germline V gene has CDR1 MNHEY and CDR2 SVGAGI. This CDR3 has 13 amino acids. V was clipped by 6 bases and J by 4 bases, with 12 bases between them. CDR3 bases: TGTGCCAGCAGCAGAACAGGGTTCTATGGCTACACCTTC. Amino acids: CASSRTGFYGYTF.

The chain is built from TRBV27 and TRBJ2-5; 7 nucleotides line up with TRBD2. J was trimmed by 3 bases and V by 3 bases; bases with no gene match: 10. The CDR3 length is 16 residues. Per the germline V gene, CDR1 is MNHEY and CDR2 is SMNVEV (reference sequence). Written as DNA, the CDR3 is TGTGCCAGCAGTTTTCTTGGCGGGGGAGGGGAAGAGACCCAGTACTTC. Protein sequence: CASSFLGGGGEETQYF.

This chain links TRBV3-1 (or the pseudogene TRBV3-2) with TRBJ1-3; TRBD1 matches 7 bases. This CDR3 region has 15 residues. Germline V gene data show CDR1 as LGHDT and CDR2 as YNNKEL (reference sequence). The V and J ends lost 3 bases and 2 bases, in that order; junction bases with no gene match: 4. CDR3 bases: TGTGCCAGCAGCCACAGACAGGGAACTGGAAACACCATATATTTT. The encoded protein is CASSHRQGTGNTIYF.

CDR3 residues: CSVEDRDGELFF. The CDR3 bases are TGCAGCGTTGAAGATCGGGACGGGGAGCTGTTTTTT. This chain links TRBV29-1 with TRBJ2-2; a possible D gene is TRBD2 (5 bases). Germline CDR1 and CDR2: SQVTM and ANQGSEA. Trimming removed 0 bases at V and 7 bases at J, with 6 bases between. The CDR3 has 12 amino acids.

V is TRBV5-1 and J is TRBJ2-3; the D gene could be TRBD1 or TRBD2 (5 bases each). Trimming removed 4 bases from V and 4 bases from J, with 13 bases in between. The CDR3 spans 14 residues. Germline V lookup: CDR1 SGHRS, CDR2 YFSETQ. The CDR3 sequence is CASSQEGRADTQYF. CDR3 DNA sequence: TGCGCCAGCAGCCAAGAGGGGCGGGCAGATACGCAGTATTTT.

The rearrangement links TRBV9 to TRBJ1-2; TRBD1 is a possible D gene (5 bases). Germline loops: CDR1 SGDLS, CDR2 YYNGEE. The germline V and J ends were trimmed by 0 bases and 4 bases, with 13 bases remaining between them. CDR3 length equals 15 residues. The CDR3 loop reads CASSVAPGDRYGYTF. The DNA for the CDR3 is TGTGCCAGCAGCGTAGCCCCTGGGGACCGCTATGGCTACACCTTC.

This clone was found once. The V and J genes are TRBV5-1 and TRBJ2-1, with 11 positions matching TRBD1. Germline values: CDR1 SGHRS, CDR2 YFSETQ. The V gene end was trimmed by 3 bases and the J gene end by 0 bases; junction bases not matched to a gene: 2. CDR3 length: 16 residues. The CDR3 spells CASSSGQGVSYNEQFF. The CDR3 DNA follows: TGCGCCAGCAGCTCGGGACAGGGGGTCTCCTACAATGAGCAGTTCTTC.

V and J are TRBV19 and TRBJ1-1, with 7 positions matching TRBD1. With V trimmed by 4 bases and J by 3 bases, 2 bases remained unmatched. Germline CDR1 and CDR2: LNHDA and SQIVND (reference sequence). The CDR3 runs 13 residues. The CDR3 loop reads CASSTQGDTEAFF. The CDR3, as DNA: TGTGCCAGTAGTACCCAGGGGGACACTGAAGCTTTCTTT.

The rearrangement uses TRBV5-1 and TRBJ2-7; D call uncertain. The CDR3 contains 12 residues. Looked up from germline, CDR1 is SGHRS and CDR2 is YFSETQ. With 4 bases removed from V and 5 bases from J, the gap between germline ends came to 10 bases. The CDR3 here is CASSNMYNEQYF. CDR3 nucleotide sequence: TGCGCCAGCAGCAACATGTACAACGAGCAGTACTTC.

The V gene is TRBV6-1, the J gene TRBJ1-2, with TRBD1 matching over 10 bases. Germline values: CDR1 MNHNS, CDR2 SASEGT. Trimming cost V 11 bases and J 6 bases; bases outside gene matches: 18. CDR3 length: 16 amino acids. The CDR3 DNA reads TGTGCCTGCTGTGAAAACCCCGGGACAGGGGTGAATGGCTACACCTTC. It codes for CACCENPGTGVNGYTF.